This T cell receptor (beta chain) was identified in a study of T cells in Graves' hyperthyroidism and ophthalmopathy. Template material for amplifying TCR beta CDR3 regions consisted of RNA transcripts. Carried out on the TCR CDR3, a first-round RT-PCR used the HTBI primer set. TCRdb re-called the multiplex PCR reads through MiXCR, storing one row per CDR3 protein. The sample carries under 300,000 distinct CDR3 sequences, approximately 20% recorded once. V was clipped by 2 bases and J by 8 bases; unmatched bases: 6. Germline V gives CDR1 MNHEY, CDR2 SMNVEV (reference sequence). The CDR3 consists of 15 residues. Only a few counts were recorded for this clonotype. As yet, its antigen is unknown. The study, taken as a whole, reports: Separating ophthalmopathy from stable hyperthyroidism was achieved by a 13 V-J model.

The TCR was taken from a man between 25 and 39 years old with Graves' ophthalmopathy. The specimen sequenced was blood. J is TRBJ2-2 and V is TRBV27, with 9 nucleotides matching TRBD2. CDR3 region: CASSLRASGKGELFF. In DNA form, the CDR3 reads TGTGCCAGCAGTTTACGGGCTAGCGGGAAGGGGGAGCTGTTTTTT.